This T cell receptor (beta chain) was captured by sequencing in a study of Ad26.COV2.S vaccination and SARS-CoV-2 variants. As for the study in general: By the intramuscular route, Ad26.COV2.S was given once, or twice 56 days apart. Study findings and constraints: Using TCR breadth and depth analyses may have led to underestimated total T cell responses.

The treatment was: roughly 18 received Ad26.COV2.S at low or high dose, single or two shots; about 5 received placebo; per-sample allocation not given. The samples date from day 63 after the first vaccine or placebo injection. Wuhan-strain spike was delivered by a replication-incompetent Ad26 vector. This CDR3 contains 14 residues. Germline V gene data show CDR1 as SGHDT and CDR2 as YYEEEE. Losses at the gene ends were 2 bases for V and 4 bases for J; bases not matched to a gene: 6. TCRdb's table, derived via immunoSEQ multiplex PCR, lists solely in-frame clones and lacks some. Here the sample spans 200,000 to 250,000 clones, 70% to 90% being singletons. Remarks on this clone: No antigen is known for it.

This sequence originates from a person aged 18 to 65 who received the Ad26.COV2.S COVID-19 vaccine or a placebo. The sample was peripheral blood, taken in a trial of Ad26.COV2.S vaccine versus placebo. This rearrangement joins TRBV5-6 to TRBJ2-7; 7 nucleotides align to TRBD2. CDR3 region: CASSLGPGGYEQYF. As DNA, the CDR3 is TGTGCCAGCAGCTTAGGACCCGGGGGGTACGAGCAGTACTTC.